These 14 T cell receptor beta chains were sequenced from one sample in a study of blood T cell repertoires in COVID-19. Sequencing was performed with immunoSEQ multiplex PCR; in TCRdb, only in-frame clones are kept and a portion is missing. The data hold roughly 250,000 clones, with about 80% observed a single time. Sequencing used peripheral blood. The receptors shown here come from a woman older than 75 with active or convalescent COVID-19.

This clone was detected only a few times. The V gene is TRBV28, the J gene TRBJ1-2; D not resolved. The CDR3 loop spans 18 amino acids. V was cut by 5 bases and J by 0 bases, with 22 bases left in between. Germline V gene data show CDR1 as MDHEN and CDR2 as SYDVKM. The DNA of the CDR3 is TGTGCCAGCAGTCCACCAGCTGGGTTCTCAACAGCTAACTATGGCTACACCTTC. Residues: CASSPPAGFSTANYGYTF.

The chain combines TRBV7-2 with TRBJ2-7, with D possibly TRBD2 on 5 matching bases. The V and J ends lost 1 base and 7 bases respectively, with 11 bases between them. The CDR3 is 13 residues long. CDR1 and CDR2 from the germline V gene are SGHTA and FQGNSA. The CDR3 DNA sequence: TGTGCCAGCAGCTTAGGGCCCTCGGGAGAGCAGTACTTC. Protein sequence: CASSLGPSGEQYF. The whole variable domain, remainder taken from reference TRBV7-2 and TRBJ2-7, is GAGVSQSPSNKVTEKGKDVELRCDPISGHTALYWYRQSLGQGLEFLIYFQGNSAPDKSGLPSDRFSAERTGGSVSTLTIQRTQQEDSAVYLCASSLGPSGEQYFGPGTRLTVT.

V usage is TRBV27 and J usage is TRBJ1-3; perhaps TRBD1 as D (6 bases). This CDR3 spans 12 amino acids. Trimming removed 9 bases from V and 5 bases from J, with 11 bases in between. The germline gives CDR1 MNHEY, CDR2 SMNVEV (reference sequence). CDR3 sequence reads: CASGTLRNTIYF. CDR3 in DNA: TGTGCCAGTGGGACACTTCGAAACACCATATATTTT.

This chain uses TRBV5-1 with TRBJ2-3, with no clear D. The germline gives CDR1 SGHRS, CDR2 YFSETQ. Trimming shortened V by 0 bases and J by 4 bases, and 6 bases separated the two germline ends. The CDR3 extends over 13 amino acids. The CDR3 spells CASSLDVADTQYF. The CDR3, as DNA: TGCGCCAGCAGCTTGGATGTAGCAGATACGCAGTATTTT.

The chain recombines TRBV3-1 (or the pseudogene TRBV3-2) with TRBJ1-2, with TRBD1 matching 7 bases. Germline CDR1 LGHDT, CDR2 YNNKEL (reference sequence). The CDR3 is 13 residues long. V shed 3 bases, J shed 4 bases, and the junction held 2 bases outside the gene matches. CDR3 sequence reads: CASSQGTAYGYTF. CDR3 bases: TGTGCCAGCAGCCAGGGGACAGCCTATGGCTACACCTTC.

The chain couples TRBV6-5 to TRBJ2-1; 8 bases are a match to TRBD2. The CDR3 contains 14 residues. Germline V gives CDR1 MNHEY, CDR2 SVGAGI. Losses at the gene ends were 6 bases for V and 9 bases for J; bases not matched to a gene: 10. DNA of the CDR3: TGTGCCAGCAGAGTGGGGTCCCGGGGGGGTGAGCAGTTCTTC. Residues: CASRVGSRGGEQFF.

The chain has TRBV5-1 and TRBJ1-1, with TRBD1 matching 8 bases. Germline CDR1 is SGHRS and CDR2 is YFSETQ. V shed 4 bases, J shed 8 bases, and the junction held 7 bases outside the gene matches. The CDR3 runs to 13 residues. The CDR3 reads CASSTGQGNEAFF. The CDR3 DNA follows: TGCGCCAGCAGCACTGGACAGGGAAACGAAGCTTTCTTT. Full variable domain (missing parts from reference TRBV5-1 and TRBJ1-1): KAGVTQTPRYLIKTRGQQVTLSCSPISGHRSVSWYQQTPGQGLQFLFEYFSETQRNKGNFPGRFSGRQFSNSRSEMNVSTLELGDSALYLCASSTGQGNEAFFGQGTRLTVV.

To note about this clone: Other DNA sequences in the same sample also yield this CDR3. The J gene is TRBJ2-5, the V gene TRBV5-1, with 8 bases matching TRBD1. V gave up 2 bases and J gave up 4 bases; unmatched junction bases: 7. The CDR3 length is 15 residues. CDR1 SGHRS and CDR2 YFSETQ come from the germline V gene. The CDR3 spells CASSFPGQGGETQYF. The CDR3 DNA is TGCGCCAGCAGCTTTCCCGGACAGGGAGGAGAGACCCAGTACTTC.

The gene calls are TRBV12-1 and TRBJ1-3. TRBV12-1 is an annotated pseudogene. The CDR3 extends over 18 amino acids. The CDR3 is CASSFGGGDCGSGNTIYF. DNA for the CDR3: TGTGCCAGCAGCTTTGGAGGGGGGGACTGTGGCTCTGGAAACACCATATATTTT.

This clone was picked up a small number of times. The rearrangement links TRBV3-1 (or the pseudogene TRBV3-2) to TRBJ2-1; possible D gene TRBD1, 6 bases. Trimming removed 3 bases from V and 3 bases from J, with 6 bases in between. Germline values: CDR1 LGHDT, CDR2 YNNKEL (reference sequence). The CDR3 sequence is 13 residues long. CDR3 DNA: TGTGCCAGCAGCCAGGGACACTACAATGAGCAGTTCTTC. This gives the protein CASSQGHYNEQFF.

The V and J genes are TRBV18 and TRBJ2-5; TRBD1 is a possible D gene (5 bases). Trimming stripped 0 bases from V and 5 bases from J, with 13 bases between. This CDR3 spans 15 amino acids. The V gene's germline CDR1 is KGHSH and CDR2 LQKENI. CDR3 residues: CASSPPSLKGETQYF. CDR3 nucleotides: TGTGCCAGCTCACCACCGTCGCTGAAGGGGGAGACCCAGTACTTC.

This chain joins TRBV2 and TRBJ1-6; D remains ambiguous. In germline, CDR1 is SNHLY, CDR2 FYNNEI. V was clipped by 7 bases and J by 4 bases, with 14 bases between them. The CDR3 loop spans 15 amino acids. This CDR3 is CASTVRPAYNSPLHF. The CDR3 region has the DNA TGTGCCAGCACGGTTCGCCCTGCGTATAATTCACCCCTCCACTTT.

The chain recombines TRBV20-1 with TRBJ2-3, with TRBD1 as a possible D gene (6 bases). Germline loops: CDR1 DFQATT, CDR2 SNEGSKA (reference sequence). V lost 6 bases to trimming and J lost 9 bases, with 13 bases between them. The CDR3 has 11 amino acids. The CDR3 DNA follows: TGCAGTGCCCGACAGGATCCAACGCAGTATTTT. Its protein is CSARQDPTQYF.

The chain has TRBV2 and TRBJ1-1; weak D call: TRBD1 (6 bases). Trimming stripped 5 bases from V and 6 bases from J, with 16 bases between. This CDR3 has 14 residues. The V gene's germline CDR1 is SNHLY and CDR2 FYNNEI. DNA for the CDR3: TGTGCCAGCAGTACCGGGACACCCCTTGCTGAAGCTTTCTTT. This encodes CASSTGTPLAEAFF.